This T cell receptor (beta chain) is from a study of blood T cell repertoires in COVID-19. The wider study: Nucleic acid was either cDNA or gDNA, and it came from T cells, B-cell-depleted T cells, or PBMCs.

Trimming took off 10 bases at V and 6 bases at J, with 21 bases between the two ends. The CDR3 sequence is 14 residues long. Per the germline V gene, CDR1 is SNHLY and CDR2 is FYNNEI. Ages ranged from about 18 to 89 years, with residence in about two dozen US areas. In assigning cohorts, the study relied on participant-reported clinical history. As originally analysed: Nucleated cell number was recorded as an estimate derived from reference gene primer amplification. TCRdb's copy holds only in-frame clones and misses some; the assay was immunoSEQ multiplex PCR. That table supplies the V and J calls and clone size; D and trimming were determined from the DNA. The data hold 40,000 to 55,000 clones, with 70% to 80% observed a single time.

The clonotype comes from a woman aged 45 to 65 with acute COVID-19. The material sequenced was PBMCs or T cells enriched from blood (not recorded which). The V gene is TRBV2, the J gene TRBJ1-1; TRBD1 is a possible D gene (5 bases). CDR3 sequence (DNA): TGTGCCACCGCCTTCGGGGGGACGACCGCTGAAGCTTTCTTT. It is translated as CATAFGGTTAEAFF.